The 18 T cell receptor beta chains given below trace back to one sample, sequenced in a study of regulatory T cells in long-lasting Graves disease. The sample's time point: persistent/refractory GD, antithyroid drugs over 5 years with positive TRAb. PBMC-extracted RNA yielded the TCR library. Construction of the TCR beta libraries employed iRepertoire HTBI primers in conjunction with Arm-PCR of CDR3 regions. MiXCR, applied by TCRdb to the multiplex PCR reads, yields one record per CDR3 protein. The sample holds over 450,000 distinct CDR3 sequences, 20% to 25% seen once. The specimen comprised peripheral blood mononuclear cells (PBMCs), sampled when the disease was refractory, from a patient treated with antithyroid drugs. These receptor sequences come from a female donor with Graves disease.

About this clonotype: Since a much larger clone is just one base distant, this may be a read error. V and J are TRBV7-2 and TRBJ1-4, with 7 nucleotides matching TRBD1. This CDR3 contains 15 residues. Germline V gene sequence: CDR1 SGHTA, CDR2 FQGNSA. CDR3 protein: CASSPKTGTNEKPFF. The CDR3 coding sequence is TGTGCCAGCAGCCCGAAGACAGGGACTAATGAAAAACCGTTTTTT.

This clonotype has more than one count but fewer than ten. V is TRBV19 and J is TRBJ2-2; 12 bases fit TRBD2. The J segment lost 3 bases and the V segment lost 7 bases, leaving 9 bases of the junction unmatched. The CDR3 has 17 residues. Germline V CDR1 and CDR2: LNHDA, SQIVND (reference sequence). In DNA form, the CDR3 reads TGTGCCAGTACAGGGCTAGCGGGAGGGCGAGACACCGGGGAGCTGTTTTTT. As protein: CASTGLAGGRDTGELFF.

The rearrangement joins TRBV3-1 to TRBJ1-1; D might be TRBD1 (5 bases). The V gene's germline CDR1 is LGHDT and CDR2 YNNKEL (reference sequence). Trimming took off 4 bases at V and 6 bases at J, with 15 bases between the two ends. The CDR3 extends over 14 amino acids. In nucleotides, the CDR3 is TGTGCCAGCAGCCGCCAGGGTCCCCCCGCTGAAGCTTTCTTT. Its protein product is CASSRQGPPAEAFF.

This clonotype has only a few counts. The chain has TRBV19 and TRBJ2-5; D is undetermined. Trimming stripped 4 bases from V and 2 bases from J, with 8 bases between. Germline V gene sequence: CDR1 LNHDA, CDR2 SQIVND (reference sequence). The CDR3 is 13 residues long. CDR3 sequence (DNA): TGTGCCAGTAGTAACCAGATTCAAGAGACCCAGTACTTC. Encoded protein: CASSNQIQETQYF.

The rearrangement links TRBV7-9 to TRBJ2-3; 8 nucleotides agree with TRBD1. The V segment lost 4 bases and the J segment 7 bases; nucleotides outside the gene matches: 22. This CDR3 contains 19 residues. Germline V CDR1 and CDR2: SEHNR, FQNEAQ (reference sequence). The CDR3 region has the DNA TGTGCCAGCAGCTCGAATGCCGGTGGGACAGGCATTCTCTGGAATACGCAGTATTTT. This translates into CASSSNAGGTGILWNTQYF.

With regard to this clonotype: One base away lies a much larger clone, so this may be a sequencing read error. The V and J genes are TRBV12-3 or TRBV12-4 and TRBJ1-2; tentative D call: TRBD1 (5 bases). The CDR3 length is 14 residues. CDR3 in amino acids: CACSLGGTNYGYTF. CDR3 nucleotides: TGTGCCTGCAGTTTGGGGGGAACTAACTATGGCTACACCTTC.

This clonotype was counted a few times. The rearrangement uses TRBV7-9 and TRBJ2-7; 9 bases map to TRBD1. CDR3 length: 15 residues. Trimming took 4 bases from V and 2 from J; bases not matched to a gene: 6. The V gene's germline CDR1 is SEHNR and CDR2 FQNEAQ (reference sequence). The CDR3 DNA reads as TGTGCCAGCAGCTCCACGGGACAGGGAACCTACGAGCAGTACTTC. Encoded protein: CASSSTGQGTYEQYF.

This sequence joins TRBV27 and TRBJ2-7; weak D call: TRBD2 (5 bases). Germline V lookup: CDR1 MNHEY, CDR2 SMNVEV (reference sequence). The CDR3 is 14 amino acids. The germline V and J ends were trimmed by 1 base and 1 base, with 8 bases remaining between them. CDR3 DNA sequence: TGTGCCAGCAGTTTATGGTCGGGGTCCTACGAGCAGTACTTC. It yields the protein CASSLWSGSYEQYF.

This clonotype was found many times. V and J are TRBV6-1 and TRBJ2-5; D might be TRBD2 (6 bases). The V end was cut by 6 bases, the J end by 0 bases, with 14 bases between. Germline loops: CDR1 MNHNS, CDR2 SASEGT. This CDR3 is built from 15 residues. The DNA of the CDR3 is TGTGCCAGCAGCGACGCCCGGGACTACCAAGAGACCCAGTACTTC. As protein: CASSDARDYQETQYF.

The chain joins TRBV27 to TRBJ2-7; D gene uncertain. This CDR3 has 10 residues. The germline V gene encodes CDR1 MNHEY and CDR2 SMNVEV (reference sequence). Trimming cost V 7 bases and J 4 bases, with 5 bases left between them. CDR3 DNA sequence: TGTGCCAGCACCCTATACGAGCAGTACTTC. Translation gives CASTLYEQYF.

This clonotype was detected ten times or more. The chain couples TRBV29-1 to TRBJ2-2; the D is unclear. The CDR3 loop spans 15 amino acids. V was cut by 2 bases and J by 0 bases, with 10 bases left in between. Germline V CDR1 and CDR2: SQVTM, ANQGSEA. This CDR3 is CSVESRRTNTGELFF. CDR3 coding DNA: TGCAGCGTTGAATCCAGGCGTACGAACACCGGGGAGCTGTTTTTT.

This clonotype was seen more than once but under ten times. The rearrangement links TRBV12-3 or TRBV12-4 to TRBJ1-5; D is perhaps TRBD1 (6 bases). The V end lost 5 bases, the J end lost 3 bases, and 11 bases lay between the germline ends. This CDR3 has 14 amino acids. CDR3 in DNA: TGTGCCAGCAGTCTACAGGGAGACAATCAGCCCCAGCATTTT. It codes for CASSLQGDNQPQHF.

The V gene is TRBV6-1, the J gene TRBJ2-5, with D perhaps given as TRBD1 or TRBD2 (6 bases each). The ends were cut back, 5 bases at V and 4 bases at J, with 17 bases in the middle. The CDR3 length is 15 residues. Per the germline V gene, CDR1 is MNHNS and CDR2 is SASEGT. The CDR3: CASSRPGAAGETQYF. DNA for the CDR3: TGTGCCAGCAGTCGCCCGGGGGCCGCAGGAGAGACCCAGTACTTC.

This chain uses TRBV28 with TRBJ2-3; 9 bases are a match to TRBD1. The CDR3 sequence is 16 residues long. The germline gives CDR1 MDHEN, CDR2 SYDVKM. J gave up 1 base and V 5 bases, and 7 bases lay outside the gene matches. CDR3 coding DNA: TGTGCCAGCAGTGATCCATGGGACAGGGGCACAGATACGCAGTATTTT. Its translation is CASSDPWDRGTDTQYF.

This clonotype came up many times. The chain links TRBV12-3 or TRBV12-4 to TRBJ1-5; D remains ambiguous. The CDR3 has 14 residues. With 3 bases removed from V and 2 bases from J, the gap between germline ends came to 8 bases. CDR3 amino acids: CASSFGVRNQPQHF. The CDR3 bases are TGTGCCAGCAGTTTCGGGGTGCGCAATCAGCCCCAGCATTTT.

The rearrangement uses TRBV6-5 and TRBJ2-7, with 7 bases lining up with TRBD1. This CDR3 is built from 15 residues. Germline V CDR1 and CDR2: MNHEY, SVGAGI. V shed 4 bases, J shed 3 bases, and the junction held 9 bases outside the gene matches. The chain's CDR3 is CASSFVPGQNYEQYF. The CDR3 DNA follows: TGTGCCAGCAGTTTTGTGCCGGGACAGAACTACGAGCAGTACTTC.

This clonotype came up many times. The chain employs TRBV11-3 and TRBJ2-5, with D possibly being TRBD1 (5 bases). Germline V gene lookup returns CDR1 SGHNT and CDR2 YENEEA. V dropped 1 base and J dropped 1 base, with 10 bases sitting between them. There are 15 residues in the CDR3. The CDR3 loop is CASSLGGAGQETQYF. In DNA form, the CDR3 reads TGTGCCAGCAGCTTAGGGGGCGCAGGCCAAGAGACCCAGTACTTC. Together with reference TRBV11-3 and TRBJ2-5, the CDR3 gives the full variable domain: EAGVVQSPRYKIIEKKQPVAFWCNPISGHNTLYWYLQNLGQGPELLIRYENEEAVDDSQLPKDRFSAERLKGVDSTLKIQPAELGDSAVYLCASSLGGAGQETQYFGPGTRLLVL.

V and J are TRBV6-5 and TRBJ1-5; D remains unclear. This CDR3 comprises 15 residues. V shed 4 bases and J shed 0 bases, with 10 bases lying between them. Germline lookup yields CDR1 MNHEY and CDR2 SVGAGI. The chain's CDR3 is CASSSLGISNQPQHF. The CDR3 DNA reads TGTGCCAGCAGTTCCCTCGGGATTAGCAATCAGCCCCAGCATTTT.